A single T cell receptor (beta chain) is shown here with its context. Profiled with immunoSEQ multiplex PCR; TCRdb holds only in-frame clones, not every one. This table has about 710,000 clones, 70% to 90% appearing once. The data are from a study of shared T cell receptors in the human thymus. These data also formed part of another study, on human thymus T cells. That investigation notes: There appeared to be biased usage of V and J genes in thymic and blood repertoires. What related research reported was that thymic repertoires overlapped highly among unrelated individuals.

The TCR was taken from a boy under two years old with a congenital heart defect. Sequenced input: thymocytes.

The CDR3 sequence is CASSQDIGQGRSNQPQHF. The CDR3 nucleotides are TGTGCCAGCAGCCAAGATATAGGGCAGGGAAGGAGCAATCAGCCCCAGCATTTT. The chain uses TRBV4-2 and TRBJ1-5, with D perhaps matching TRBD1 (5 bases). V gave up 0 bases and J gave up 1 base, with 16 bases separating them. This CDR3 comprises 18 residues. The germline gives CDR1 LGHNA, CDR2 YNFKEQ.